This T cell receptor (beta chain) was observed in a study of cytomegalovirus exposure and HLA in healthy donors. The study ran its PCR with 60 Vbeta and 13 Jbeta primers. Assay: immunoSEQ multiplex PCR; the TCRdb copy retains only in-frame clones and omits some. The sample records 150,000 to 200,000 clones, around 79% being singletons. Study results and limitations: While the bulk of TCR sequences proved rare, some public TCRs turned up in many donors. A prior analysis recorded that most TCR beta V segments were productive about 90% or about 30% of the time.

As regards this clone: Antigen: not known.

The junction had 9 bases not matched to a gene; V was cut back by 2 bases and J by 6 bases. This CDR3 has 16 residues. Germline values: CDR1 MNHEY, CDR2 SVGAGI. The chain links TRBV6-5 to TRBJ2-2, with 7 nucleotides matching TRBD1. This sequence was found in a woman between 50 and 59 years old in good health and CMV-seropositive. Sequenced material: PBMCs. CDR3 in DNA: TGTGCCAGCAGTTACGGGACAGAGAGCGTGGCCGGGGAGCTGTTTTTT. It translates to CASSYGTESVAGELFF.